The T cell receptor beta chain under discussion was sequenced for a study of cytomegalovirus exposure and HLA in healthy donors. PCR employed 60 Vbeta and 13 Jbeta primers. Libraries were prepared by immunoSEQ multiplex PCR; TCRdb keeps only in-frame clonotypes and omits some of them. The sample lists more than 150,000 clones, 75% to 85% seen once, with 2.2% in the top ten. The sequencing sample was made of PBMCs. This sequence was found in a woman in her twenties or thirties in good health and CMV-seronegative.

CDR3 DNA sequence: TGTGCCAGCAGCCCGCGGGAGGGTAATGAGCAGTTCTTC. Translated, it gives CASSPREGNEQFF. V and J are TRBV7-9 and TRBJ2-1; 9 nucleotides align to TRBD2. The CDR3 runs to 13 residues. Per germline, CDR1 SEHNR and CDR2 FQNEAQ (reference sequence). The V and J ends lost 5 bases and 7 bases, in that order; junction bases with no gene match: 3.